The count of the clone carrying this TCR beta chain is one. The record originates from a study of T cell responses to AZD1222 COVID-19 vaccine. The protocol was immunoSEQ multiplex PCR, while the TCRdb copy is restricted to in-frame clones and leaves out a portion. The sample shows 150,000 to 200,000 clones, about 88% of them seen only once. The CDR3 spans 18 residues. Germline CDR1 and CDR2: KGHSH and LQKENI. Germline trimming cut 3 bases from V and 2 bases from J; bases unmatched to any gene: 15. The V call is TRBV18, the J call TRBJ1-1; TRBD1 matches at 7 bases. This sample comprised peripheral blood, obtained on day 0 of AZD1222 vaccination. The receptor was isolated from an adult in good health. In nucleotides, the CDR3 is TGTGCCAGCTCACCTTTTAGTCTCACGGGACAGAGTAACACTGAAGCTTTCTTT. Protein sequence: CASSPFSLTGQSNTEAFF.